Listed below are T cell receptor beta chains from one sample, sequenced in a study of CD8+CD57+ T cells in acquired aplastic anemia. Each CDR3 protein gets one entry after TCRdb re-called the reads with MiXCR. The sample lists roughly 50,000 distinct CDR3 sequences, approximately 78% occurring once. Sequenced material: sorted CD4+, CD8+, or CD8+CD57+ T cells (not recorded which) from PBMCs. The receptors derive from a human donor in good health, serving as a control. CDR3s include the opening cysteine and the closing phenylalanine or tryptophan. D genes are given only for firm matches. Some rows mark clone size as missing; the rest say once, few, many or name a class of expanded clone.

CDR3 length	D gene	V gene	clone size	J gene	CDR3 DNA	CDR3 protein
13	.	TRBV7-9	.	TRBJ2-7	TGTGCCAGCAGCCTCACTCCCGCCTACGAGCAGTACTTC	CASSLTPAYEQYF
15	TRBD1	TRBV7-2	many	TRBJ1-5	TGTGCCAGCAGTCCGGTGGACAGGGGGAATCAGCCCCAGCATTTT	CASSPVDRGNQPQHF
15	TRBD2	TRBV7-6	few	TRBJ2-2	TGTGCCAGCAGCCCCGGACTAGCGGGGACCGGGGAGCTGTTTTTT	CASSPGLAGTGELFF
14	.	TRBV10-3	.	TRBJ2-3	TGTGCCATTTCCGGGGGAGCCGACACAGATACGCAGTATTTT	CAISGGADTDTQYF
13	TRBD2	TRBV15	few	TRBJ2-7	TGTGCCACCAGCACCAGGGAGGGGAGGGAGCAGTACTTC	CATSTREGREQYF
15	TRBD1	TRBV29-1	.	TRBJ2-1	TGCAGCGTTGGACAGGGTTTCAGATCCTACAATGAGCAGTTCTTC	CSVGQGFRSYNEQFF
13	TRBD1	TRBV6-1	.	TRBJ1-1	TGTGCCAGCAGAGGGACAGGGCACACTGAAGCTTTCTTT	CASRGTGHTEAFF
13	TRBD2	TRBV19	.	TRBJ2-7	TGTGCCAGTAGTAGCGGACGGGGGGGCGAGCAGTACTTC	CASSSGRGGEQYF
15	TRBD1	TRBV19	.	TRBJ2-7	TGTGCCAGTAGTATAGACGGGGACAGCTTCTACGAGCAGTACTTC	CASSIDGDSFYEQYF
15	TRBD2	TRBV15	.	TRBJ2-1	TGTGCCACCAAAGTCCTAGCGGGGGAGGGCAATGAGCAGTTCTTC	CATKVLAGEGNEQFF
13	.	TRBV7-9	once	TRBJ2-1	TGTGCCAGCCGTGAATTCCCCTACAACGAGCAGTTCTTC	CASREFPYNEQFF
13	.	TRBV2	.	TRBJ1-1	TGTGCCAGCACCCCGTCCCCCCACCCGGAAGCTTTCTTT	CASTPSPHPEAFF
15	.	TRBV3-1	.	TRBJ2-1	TGTGCCAGCAGCTCCAATCTGGGCTCCTACAATGAGCAGTTCTTC	CASSSNLGSYNEQFF
13	.	TRBV15	.	TRBJ1-1	TGTGCCACCAGCAGGGACGAAACAGGGGAAGCTTTCTTT	CATSRDETGEAFF
17	TRBD2	TRBV11-2	.	TRBJ2-7	TGTGCCAGCAGCTTATTTAGCGGGAGGGGCGAAGGCTACGAGCAGTACTTC	CASSLFSGRGEGYEQYF
13	.	TRBV7-9	once	TRBJ1-1	TGTGCCAGCAGCTTAGACAGGAACACTGAAGCTTTCTTT	CASSLDRNTEAFF
14	TRBD2	TRBV20-1	.	TRBJ2-7	TGCAGTGCACAGCCGACTAGCGGGGCCTACGAGCAGTACTTC	CSAQPTSGAYEQYF
12	.	TRBV10-3	.	TRBJ2-1	TGTGCCATCAGTGACCCACGTTTTGAGCAGTTCTTC	CAISDPRFEQFF
11	.	TRBV20-1	.	TRBJ2-3	TGCAGTGCCCAAGACTCAACTACGCAGTATTTT	CSAQDSTTQYF
15	.	TRBV19	.	TRBJ1-2	TGTGCCACTAAGCCCACAGGTCCCGCAGACTATGGCTACACCTTC	CATKPTGPADYGYTF
16	.	TRBV3-1	many	TRBJ1-6	TGTGCCAGCAGCCCCTCCGGGGGCCCTTATAATTCACCCCTCCACTTT	CASSPSGGPYNSPLHF
14	.	TRBV10-1	.	TRBJ2-1	TGCGCCAGCAGTGTGTCTAGCTTCTCGGATGAGCAGTTCTTC	CASSVSSFSDEQFF
13	.	TRBV10-3	.	TRBJ1-5	TGTGCCATCAGTGAGTCGGAGAATCAGCCCCAGCATTTT	CAISESENQPQHF
13	.	TRBV2	.	TRBJ2-7	TGTGCCAGCAGTGAAAACTACAGGGACGAGCAGTACTTC	CASSENYRDEQYF
16	.	TRBV4-1	few	TRBJ2-7	TGCGCCAGCAGCCAAGTTAATATGGGCTTCCTAGGCGAGCAGTACTTC	CASSQVNMGFLGEQYF
13	TRBD2	TRBV7-6	.	TRBJ2-7	TGTGCCAGCAGCCGGGAGGCCGCCTACGGGCAGTACTTC	CASSREAAYGQYF
15	TRBD1	TRBV9	.	TRBJ2-7	TGTGCCAGCAGCGTGGGACAGGGGCTCGTCTACGAGCAGTACTTC	CASSVGQGLVYEQYF
13	.	TRBV29-1	.	TRBJ2-7	TGCAGCGTTCTCCTCTCTACGAGCTACGAGCAGTACTTC	CSVLLSTSYEQYF